Sequencing of this T cell receptor beta chain was carried out in a study of T-cell memory formation after mild COVID-19. Study information: Among the donors, TCR clusters were largely specific to each donor. The study's findings and limits: Shrinking CD4+ clones were chiefly CM and EM; CD8+ ones were chiefly EMRA. In second-wave clones peaking day 37, SARS-CoV-2 specificity remained unconfirmed.

In this sample, this clonotype turned up many times. Antigen specificity is unknown. Germline V CDR1 and CDR2: SQVTM, ANQGSEA. The CDR3 totals 12 residues. Trimming cost V 7 bases and J 8 bases; bases outside gene matches: 6. TCRdb redid the calling of the 5' RACE reads with MiXCR, one entry per CDR3 protein. The table includes under 400,000 distinct CDR3 sequences, over 25% detected once. Sequencing was done on a sample of PBMCs or a T cell subset sorted from them (not recorded which). The chain employs TRBV29-1 and TRBJ2-1, with 9 positions matching TRBD1. The sequence came from an adult woman who had mild COVID-19 (a few samples of this study predate the infection). Cell type and time point are not known. DNA for the CDR3: TGCAGCGCCCGGACAGGGGAGTATGAGCAGTTCTTC. This encodes CSARTGEYEQFF.